Listed below are T cell receptor beta chains from one sample, sequenced in a study of blood T cell repertoires in COVID-19. TCRdb's table, derived via immunoSEQ multiplex PCR, lists solely in-frame clones and lacks some. The repertoire has 200,000 to 250,000 clones, 75% to 85% of them found once; the top ten carry roughly 1.3%. Material for sequencing was peripheral blood. Receptors were obtained from a woman aged 25 to 45 with COVID-19, enrolled during active disease. The CDR3 runs from the conserved cysteine through the conserved F or W. The order of the fields is V gene, J gene, CDR3 protein.

TRBV27	TRBJ1-2	CASSSPARAIYGYTF
TRBV30	TRBJ1-3	CAWSGTGGSGNTIYF
TRBV6-5	TRBJ1-2	CASSLDRAGYTF
TRBV5-1	TRBJ2-3	CASSLALLVSGHDTQYF
TRBV6-6	TRBJ2-7	CASRRTSGSQHEQYF
TRBV5-6	TRBJ2-1	CASSGTSESTFFNEQFF
TRBV5-1	TRBJ2-2	CASSTGAATGELFF
TRBV6-4	TRBJ2-7	CASTTRDRDTHEQYF
TRBV2	TRBJ1-3	CASSAESGNTIYF
TRBV7-9	TRBJ2-1	CASSFPRDSSYNEQFF
TRBV6-5	TRBJ1-2	CASNPRQGGYYGYTF
TRBV5-1	TRBJ1-1	CASSPGQPNTEAFF
TRBV5-1	TRBJ2-1	CASSWQAYNEQFF
TRBV5-1	TRBJ2-2	CASSPAGASTGELFF
TRBV4-3	TRBJ1-2	CASSPPGTYYGYTF
TRBV9	TRBJ2-6	CASSVGSPGQGSSGANVLTF
TRBV7-9	TRBJ2-2	CASPDTRTGELFF
TRBV7-3	TRBJ2-2	CASSLLADTGELFF
TRBV19	TRBJ1-2	CASRITGAYGYTF
TRBV15	TRBJ2-7	CATSKTGNSYEQYF
TRBV29-1	TRBJ2-1	CSVAGGGPYNEQFF
TRBV3-1/TRBV3-2	TRBJ2-1	CASSDFSGSSYNEQFF
TRBV7-2	TRBJ2-5	CASSGGTSGAPVETQYF
TRBV19	TRBJ1-4	CASSFRQEDGEKLFF
TRBV4-3	TRBJ1-1	CASSQQGAEAFF
TRBV28	TRBJ2-5	CASSSLRDRDQETQYF
TRBV11-1	TRBJ2-1	CASSDQGNEQFF
TRBV4-3	TRBJ1-4	CASSQDGQRGEKLFF
TRBV4-1	TRBJ1-3	CASSQSGVGNTIYF
TRBV27	TRBJ2-1	CASSSGSPYNEQFF
TRBV7-2	TRBJ2-7	CASSLSGTSGRASAEQYF